Listed below are T cell receptor beta chains from one sample, sequenced in a study of blood T cell repertoires in COVID-19. Clones were read by immunoSEQ multiplex PCR, and TCRdb kept only the in-frame ones, dropping some. This sample yields about 150,000 clones, of which roughly 87% are seen a single time; over 4.5% belongs to the top ten. Source material: peripheral blood. All receptors derive from a human donor in a cohort sampled during active COVID-19. CDR3s include the opening cysteine and the closing phenylalanine or tryptophan. The D gene is left open where the match is weak. Clone size is shown for a subset of rows, as once, few, many or a class of expanded clone.

clone size	V gene	J gene	D gene	CDR3 protein	CDR3 DNA
NA	TRBV6-5	TRBJ1-6	NA	CASSSGAGESPLHF	TGTGCCAGCAGCTCAGGGGCTGGCGAATCACCCCTCCACTTT
NA	TRBV5-4	TRBJ1-1	NA	CASSLDSGVTEAFF	TGTGCCAGCAGCTTAGACTCCGGGGTCACTGAAGCTTTCTTT
NA	TRBV30	TRBJ1-1	NA	CAWTWGGLNTEAFF	TGTGCCTGGACTTGGGGGGGGTTAAACACTGAAGCTTTCTTT
few	TRBV19	TRBJ2-7	TRBD1	CASSAGTGPSYEQYF	TGTGCCAGTAGTGCCGGGACAGGCCCTTCCTACGAGCAGTACTTC
NA	TRBV5-8	TRBJ2-1	TRBD1	CASSLVRDSFGTAYNEQFF	TGTGCCAGCAGCTTGGTCCGGGATTCTTTTGGGACAGCCTACAATGAGCAGTTCTTC
NA	TRBV19	TRBJ1-4	NA	CASSGGQIRLEKLFF	TGTGCCAGTAGTGGGGGACAAATTAGGTTGGAAAAACTGTTTTTT
NA	TRBV7-2	TRBJ2-3	NA	CASSVGRVGGLADTQYF	TGTGCCAGCAGCGTGGGCAGGGTCGGGGGGCTTGCAGATACGCAGTATTTT
NA	TRBV6-5	TRBJ2-3	TRBD2	CASSYPGLVWQYF	TGTGCCAGCAGTTACCCGGGACTAGTGTGGCAGTATTTT
NA	TRBV19	TRBJ2-7	TRBD2	CASSLTSDYSYEQYF	TGTGCCAGTAGTTTGACTAGCGACTACTCCTACGAGCAGTACTTC
NA	TRBV12-3/TRBV12-4	TRBJ1-1	NA	CASSLNTGREAFF	TGTGCCAGCAGTCTTAACACAGGACGTGAAGCTTTCTTT
NA	TRBV9	TRBJ1-3	NA	CASSVQPSGSGNTIYF	TGTGCCAGCAGCGTACAACCCAGTGGCTCTGGAAACACCATATATTTT
NA	TRBV19	TRBJ2-7	TRBD1	CASSIIAGQGAGEQYF	TGTGCCAGTAGTATTATCGCCGGACAGGGGGCGGGAGAGCAGTACTTC
NA	TRBV6-5	TRBJ2-5	TRBD2	CASTNSGRETQYF	TGTGCCAGCACCAATAGCGGGAGGGAGACCCAGTACTTC
NA	TRBV2	TRBJ2-2	NA	CASSSHGAPNTGELFF	TGTGCCAGCAGCTCTCATGGGGCTCCGAACACCGGGGAGCTGTTTTTT
NA	TRBV6-2/TRBV6-3	TRBJ2-7	NA	CASSYRQLDTYEQYF	TGTGCCAGCAGTTACCGTCAACTAGACACCTACGAGCAGTACTTC
NA	TRBV5-1	TRBJ2-1	TRBD2	CASSYAGTSGVYNEQFF	TGCGCCAGCAGCTACGCCGGGACTAGCGGGGTCTACAATGAGCAGTTCTTC
NA	TRBV4-3	TRBJ2-7	TRBD2	CASSQAGGTVYEQYF	TGCGCCAGCAGCCAAGCGGGGGGGACGGTCTACGAGCAGTACTTC
NA	TRBV28	TRBJ1-2	TRBD1	CASSSQGAGGYTF	TGTGCCAGCAGTTCACAGGGGGCGGGCGGCTACACCTTC
NA	TRBV6-5	TRBJ2-5	TRBD2	CASTSSGGAGETQYF	TGTGCCAGCACCTCTAGCGGGGGGGCCGGGGAGACCCAGTACTTC
NA	TRBV5-8	TRBJ1-2	TRBD1	CASSLGLRGPGSYGYTF	TGTGCCAGCAGCTTGGGGCTCAGGGGGCCAGGTAGCTATGGCTACACCTTC
NA	TRBV3-1/TRBV3-2	TRBJ2-3	TRBD1	CASSLGTGGTDTQYF	TGTGCCAGCAGCCTGGGGACAGGGGGTACAGATACGCAGTATTTT
NA	TRBV27	TRBJ2-1	TRBD2	CASRDPGLGGGDEQFF	TGTGCCAGCAGGGACCCGGGACTAGGGGGAGGAGATGAGCAGTTCTTC
NA	TRBV27	TRBJ2-5	TRBD2	CASSLNRVRGGLETQYF	TGTGCCAGCAGTTTAAACCGCGTCCGGGGGGGCCTAGAGACCCAGTACTTC
NA	TRBV21-1	TRBJ2-7	NA	CASSKEGRGYEQYF	TGTGCCAGCAGCAAAGAGGGCAGGGGCTACGAGCAGTACTTC
once	TRBV5-1	TRBJ2-2	NA	CASSLEGWTVGTGELFF	TGCGCCAGCAGCTTGGAAGGGTGGACAGTGGGCACCGGGGAGCTGTTTTTT
once	TRBV5-4	TRBJ2-1	NA	CASRTRGASYNEQFF	TGTGCCAGCAGGACACGGGGGGCCTCGTACAATGAGCAGTTCTTC
NA	TRBV5-1	TRBJ2-2	TRBD1	CASSPYEDRATGELFF	TGCGCCAGCAGCCCCTACGAGGACAGGGCCACCGGGGAGCTGTTTTTT
NA	TRBV18	TRBJ2-3	TRBD2	CASSFSSGSTDTQYF	TGTGCCAGCTCATTCTCTAGCGGGAGTACAGATACGCAGTATTTT
NA	TRBV25-1	TRBJ1-2	NA	CASSEGGLMNYGYTF	TGTGCCAGCAGTGAAGGGGGCTTAATGAACTATGGCTACACCTTC
NA	TRBV5-1	TRBJ2-7	TRBD1	CASSRGQGANEQYF	TGCGCCAGCAGCCGGGGACAGGGGGCAAACGAGCAGTACTTC
NA	TRBV7-2	TRBJ1-2	TRBD1	CASSTGQGAGGYTF	TGTGCCAGCAGCACGGGACAGGGGGCGGGAGGCTACACCTTC
NA	TRBV6-5	TRBJ2-1	NA	CASCLGLYNEQFF	TGTGCCAGTTGTCTGGGACTTTACAATGAGCAGTTCTTC
NA	TRBV29-1	TRBJ2-7	NA	CSVVFLGTYEQYF	TGCAGCGTCGTTTTTTTGGGCACCTACGAGCAGTACTTC
NA	TRBV6-1	TRBJ1-3	NA	CASSEQGSSGNTIYF	TGTGCCAGCAGTGAACAGGGTAGCTCTGGAAACACCATATATTTT
NA	TRBV13	TRBJ2-7	NA	CASSLGLRGVDEQYF	TGTGCCAGCAGCTTAGGACTCCGCGGGGTCGACGAGCAGTACTTC
NA	TRBV2	TRBJ1-2	TRBD1	CASSEGQGHIGYTF	TGTGCCAGCAGTGAGGGACAGGGACACATCGGCTACACCTTC
NA	TRBV5-1	TRBJ2-7	TRBD2	CASSLALGGGDEQYF	TGCGCCAGCAGCTTGGCCTTAGGCGGGGGAGACGAGCAGTACTTC
NA	TRBV6-5	TRBJ1-5	NA	CASSLNSNQPQHF	TGTGCCAGCAGTTTAAATAGCAATCAGCCCCAGCATTTT
NA	TRBV11-2	TRBJ2-5	TRBD2	CASRSSGRGAQYF	TGTGCCAGCCGGTCGAGCGGGAGAGGGGCCCAGTACTTC
NA	TRBV5-1	TRBJ2-7	TRBD2	CASSLTVGGTYEQYF	TGCGCCAGCAGCTTGACCGTCGGGGGGACCTACGAGCAGTACTTC
NA	TRBV2	TRBJ2-5	NA	CASRLGREVREKKETQYF	TGTGCCAGCAGACTCGGCCGTGAGGTGCGAGAAAAAAAAGAGACCCAGTACTTC
once	TRBV21-1	TRBJ2-3	NA	CASSKDPPDRGTDTQYF	TGTGCCAGCAGCAAAGACCCTCCGGACAGGGGGACAGATACGCAGTATTTT
few	TRBV18	TRBJ1-5	TRBD1	CASSPLGQGAGQPQHF	TGTGCCAGCTCACCACTGGGACAGGGGGCGGGCCAGCCCCAGCATTTT
NA	TRBV5-1	TRBJ2-7	NA	CASSFGGQPQQYF	TGCGCCAGCAGCTTTGGCGGGCAGCCTCAGCAGTACTTC
NA	TRBV28	TRBJ1-6	NA	CASSPRQYNSPLHF	TGTGCCAGCAGTCCCAGACAGTATAATTCACCCCTCCACTTT